This T cell receptor beta chain originates from a study of T-cell memory formation after mild COVID-19. V dropped 4 bases and J dropped 8; count of bases not matched to a gene: 16. CDR3 length equals 17 residues. Germline assignment: CDR1 SGHTA and CDR2 FQGNSA. 5'RACE primed from the constant segment yielded TCR alpha and TCR beta cDNA libraries bearing sample barcodes and UMIs. TCRdb itself ran the 5' RACE reads through MiXCR, one entry per CDR3 protein. The sample yields approximately 300,000 distinct CDR3 sequences, just under 20% seen once. Study observations and caveats: Some clones that responded turned up in pre-infection memory, which suggests that cross-reactive memory joined in.

With regard to this clonotype: Its antigen is not identified.

The sequence was obtained from a man aged 18-30 years who had mild COVID-19 (a few samples of this study predate the infection). Cell type and time point are not known. The sequenced sample consisted of PBMCs or a T cell subset sorted from them (not recorded which). J is TRBJ2-1 and V is TRBV7-2; 8 nucleotides line up with TRBD2. In nucleotides, the CDR3 is TGTGCCAGCAGCTCTTCCTCTAGACTAGCGAGGTGGGATGAGCAGTTCTTC. It translates to CASSSSSRLARWDEQFF.